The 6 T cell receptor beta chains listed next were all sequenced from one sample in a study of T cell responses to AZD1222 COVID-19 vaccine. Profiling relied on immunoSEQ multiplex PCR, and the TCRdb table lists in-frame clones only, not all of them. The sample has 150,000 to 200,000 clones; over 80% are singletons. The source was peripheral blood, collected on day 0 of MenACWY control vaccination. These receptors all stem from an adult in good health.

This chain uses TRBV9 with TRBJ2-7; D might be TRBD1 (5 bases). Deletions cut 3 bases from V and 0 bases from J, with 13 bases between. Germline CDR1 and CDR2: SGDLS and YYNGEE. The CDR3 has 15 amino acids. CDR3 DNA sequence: TGTGCCAGCAGCGCGGCGGCGACAGCCTCCTACGAGCAGTACTTC. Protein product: CASSAAATASYEQYF.

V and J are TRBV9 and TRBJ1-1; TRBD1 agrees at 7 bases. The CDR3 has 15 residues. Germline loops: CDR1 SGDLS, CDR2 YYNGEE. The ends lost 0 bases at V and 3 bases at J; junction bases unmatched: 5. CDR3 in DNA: TGTGCCAGCAGCGTAGGGGTAGGGGGCGACACTGAAGCTTTCTTT. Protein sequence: CASSVGVGGDTEAFF.

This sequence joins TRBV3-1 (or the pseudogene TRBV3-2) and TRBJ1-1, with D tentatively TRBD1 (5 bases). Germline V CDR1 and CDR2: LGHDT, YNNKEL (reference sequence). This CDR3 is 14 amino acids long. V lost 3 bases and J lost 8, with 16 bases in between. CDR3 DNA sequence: TGTGCCAGCAGCCACCCCGGGGGAGCCGGCGAAGCTTTCTTT. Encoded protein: CASSHPGGAGEAFF.

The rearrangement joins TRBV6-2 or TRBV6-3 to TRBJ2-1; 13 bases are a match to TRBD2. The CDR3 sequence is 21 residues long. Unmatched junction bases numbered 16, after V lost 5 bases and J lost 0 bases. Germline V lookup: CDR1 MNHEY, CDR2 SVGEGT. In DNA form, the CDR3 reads TGTGCCAGCAGTAGGCTCTTTGAGGGGTGGACTAGCGGGAGCTCCTACAATGAGCAGTTCTTC. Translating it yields CASSRLFEGWTSGSSYNEQFF.

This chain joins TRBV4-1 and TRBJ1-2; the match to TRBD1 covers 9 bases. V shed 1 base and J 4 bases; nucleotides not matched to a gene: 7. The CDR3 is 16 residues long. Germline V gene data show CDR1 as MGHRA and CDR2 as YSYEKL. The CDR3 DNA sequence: TGCGCCAGCAGCCAAGGCGATGGGGACAGGGCCTATGGCTACACCTTC. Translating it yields CASSQGDGDRAYGYTF.

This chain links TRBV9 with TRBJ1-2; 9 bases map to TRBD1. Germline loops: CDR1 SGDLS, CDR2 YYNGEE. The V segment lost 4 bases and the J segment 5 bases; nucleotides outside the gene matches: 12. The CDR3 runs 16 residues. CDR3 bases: TGTGCCAGCAGCACCCCTGGGGACAGGGATTGGTATGGCTACACCTTC. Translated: CASSTPGDRDWYGYTF.